What follows are 8 T cell receptor beta chains derived from one specimen sequenced in a study of blood T cell repertoires in COVID-19. TCRdb's copy holds only in-frame clones and misses some; the assay was immunoSEQ multiplex PCR. Of around 92,000 clones listed, around 84% were seen once; the top ten hold 10% to 15%. The sample comprised peripheral blood. These receptors were collected from an older woman in a cohort sampled during active or convalescent COVID-19.

The genes are TRBV15 and TRBJ1-5, with D possibly matching TRBD1 (5 bases). CDR1 and CDR2 (germline): LNHNV, YYDKDF (reference sequence). The V end lost 0 bases, the J end lost 9 bases, and 30 bases lay between the germline ends. CDR3 size: 20 residues. CDR3 bases: TGTGCCACCAGCAGAGATCAGGGCAGCGGGGGGAGGGATTCACGACGGCCCCAGCATTTT. It yields the protein CATSRDQGSGGRDSRRPQHF.

The chain joins TRBV6-6 to TRBJ2-7; a weak D match, TRBD1 (6 bases). Germline-derived CDR1 and CDR2 are MNHNY and SVGAGI (reference sequence). The CDR3 extends over 13 amino acids. V was clipped by 6 bases and J by 1 base, with 10 bases between them. CDR3 loop: CASRTQGSYEQYF. The CDR3 nucleotides are TGTGCCAGCAGGACACAGGGTTCCTACGAGCAGTACTTC.

This chain joins TRBV7-2 and TRBJ2-7; D perhaps matches TRBD2 (6 bases). Trimming took off 4 bases at V and 2 bases at J, with 18 bases between the two ends. Germline lookup yields CDR1 SGHTA and CDR2 FQGNSA. The CDR3 extends over 16 amino acids. CDR3 in DNA: TGTGCCAGCAGCTCCTCCTCCCTAGCGCGGACCTACGAGCAGTACTTC. Translation gives CASSSSSLARTYEQYF.

V and J are TRBV28 and TRBJ1-6, with D uncertain. Trimming removed 5 bases from V and 1 base from J, with 6 bases in between. Per germline, CDR1 MDHEN and CDR2 SYDVKM. The CDR3 sequence is 14 residues long. In DNA, the CDR3 is TGTGCCAGCAGTCCTACGTCCTATAATTCACCCCTCCACTTT. Protein product: CASSPTSYNSPLHF.

The J gene is TRBJ1-1, the V gene TRBV2, with TRBD1 as a possible D gene (5 bases). CDR1 is SNHLY and CDR2 is FYNNEI in the germline V gene. The CDR3 has 12 amino acids. The germline V and J ends were trimmed by 11 bases and 12 bases, with 22 bases remaining between them. CDR3 nucleotides: TGTGCCTCCTCAGGGTCGACGCCCAAACCTTTCTTT. It codes for CASSGSTPKPFF.

The chain joins TRBV6-2 or TRBV6-3 to TRBJ1-4, with 7 bases fitting TRBD1. The CDR3 is 13 residues long. V lost 4 bases and J lost 8; bases outside the gene matches: 4. In germline, CDR1 is MNHEY, CDR2 SVGEGT. In nucleotides, the CDR3 is TGTGCCAGCAGTTGGACAGGACACGAAAAACTGTTTTTT. This sequence encodes CASSWTGHEKLFF.

The chain employs TRBV5-1 and TRBJ2-1; 7 nucleotides match TRBD2. Per germline, CDR1 SGHRS and CDR2 YFSETQ. V shed 5 bases and J 4 bases; nucleotides not matched to a gene: 9. CDR3 size: 15 residues. CDR3 sequence reads: CASRPLAGAYNEQFF. Here the CDR3 DNA reads TGCGCCAGCAGGCCCTTAGCGGGCGCGTACAATGAGCAGTTCTTC.

This rearrangement joins TRBV10-3 to TRBJ2-3; D gene unclear. The V end lost 2 bases, the J end lost 2 bases, and 8 bases lay between the germline ends. This CDR3 region has 14 residues. Germline CDR1 is ENHRY and CDR2 is SYGVKD. CDR3 residues: CAISEGLYTDTQYF. In DNA form, the CDR3 reads TGTGCCATCAGTGAGGGGCTCTACACAGATACGCAGTATTTT.